Listed here is a single T cell receptor beta chain. The data derive from a study of sequential checkpoint blockade in melanoma. About the study: Each arm's sequence ended with maintenance nivolumab.

As for treatment: randomized to nivolumab then ipilimumab (arm A) or the reverse (arm B). Sorted cells were live CD3+CD8+, lacking CD19 and CD56, from PBMCs. This CDR3 has 15 residues. V lost 0 bases and J lost 7, with 16 bases in between. Germline V lookup: CDR1 SGHDT, CDR2 YYEEEE. Assay: immunoSEQ multiplex PCR; the TCRdb copy retains only in-frame clones and omits some. Of fewer than 40,000 clones in the sample, around 88% were seen once. The sequences come from CD8+ T cells sorted from blood (inferred from file names), collected from a patient given nivolumab and ipilimumab in sequence. The source is a human donor with melanoma. The chain couples TRBV5-6 to TRBJ1-2; tentatively, D is TRBD1 (5 bases). The CDR3 nucleotides read TGTGCCAGCAGCTTGGAGCCAGGGACTGTCTCTGGCTACACCTTC. Protein product: CASSLEPGTVSGYTF.